Reported below is one T cell receptor (beta chain). Time point specified: pretreatment peripheral blood. These data belong to a study of PD-L1 blockade in urothelial cancer. The wider study: The authors examined blood 3 weeks (second dose) and 6 weeks after treatment start.

TCRdb's table, derived via immunoSEQ multiplex PCR, lists solely in-frame clones and lacks some. This sample carries around 100,000 clones, roughly 84% of them seen once, and the ten largest clones take roughly 2%. J gave up 1 base and V 6 bases, and 1 base lay outside the gene matches. CDR3 length equals 14 residues. CDR1 is SGHVS, CDR2 FQNEAQ, per germline. The chain has TRBV7-8 and TRBJ1-3, with 9 bases fitting TRBD1. This TCR came from a man aged 55 to 70 with urothelial cancer. Sample: PBMCs, taken around atezolizumab (anti-PD-L1) treatment. This CDR3 reads CASRGQGSGNTIYF. DNA for the CDR3: TGTGCCAGCAGGGGACAGGGTTCTGGAAACACCATATATTTT.